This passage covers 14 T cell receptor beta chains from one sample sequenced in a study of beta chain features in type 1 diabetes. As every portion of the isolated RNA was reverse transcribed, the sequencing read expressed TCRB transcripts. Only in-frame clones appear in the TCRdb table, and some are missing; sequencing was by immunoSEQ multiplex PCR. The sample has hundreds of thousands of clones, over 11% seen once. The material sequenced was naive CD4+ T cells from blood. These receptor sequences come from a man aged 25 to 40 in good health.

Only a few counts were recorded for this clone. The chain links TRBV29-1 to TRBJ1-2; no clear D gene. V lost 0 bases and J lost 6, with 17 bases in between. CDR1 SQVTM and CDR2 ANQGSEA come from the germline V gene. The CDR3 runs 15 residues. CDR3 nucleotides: TGCAGCGTTGAAGAGCGATATATTAACTATGATGGCTACACCTTC. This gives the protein CSVEERYINYDGYTF.

The CDR3: CASSRDRAWTDTQYF. The CDR3 nucleotides are TGTGCCAGCTCTCGCGACAGGGCCTGGACAGATACGCAGTATTTT. The genes are TRBV18 and TRBJ2-3, with TRBD1 matching 7 bases. Germline values: CDR1 KGHSH, CDR2 LQKENI. The ends lost 6 bases at V and 3 bases at J; junction bases unmatched: 9. This CDR3 is built from 15 residues.

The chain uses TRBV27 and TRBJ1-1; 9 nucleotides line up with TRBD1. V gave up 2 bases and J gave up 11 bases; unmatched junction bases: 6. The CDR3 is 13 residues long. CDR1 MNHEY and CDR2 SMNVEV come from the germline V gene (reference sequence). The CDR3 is CASSLQGQGFAFF. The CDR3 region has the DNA TGTGCCAGCAGTTTACAGGGACAGGGTTTCGCTTTCTTT.

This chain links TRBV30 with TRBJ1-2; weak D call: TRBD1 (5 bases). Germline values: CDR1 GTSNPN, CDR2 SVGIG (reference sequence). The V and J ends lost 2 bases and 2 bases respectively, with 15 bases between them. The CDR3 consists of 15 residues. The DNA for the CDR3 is TGTGCCTGGAGTCCCACCCCGGGACGGAACTATGGCTACACCTTC. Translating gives CAWSPTPGRNYGYTF.

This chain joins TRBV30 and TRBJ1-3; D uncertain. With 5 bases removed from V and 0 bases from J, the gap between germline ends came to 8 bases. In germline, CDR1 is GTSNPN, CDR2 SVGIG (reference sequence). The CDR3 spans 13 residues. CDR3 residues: CAWVLSSGNTIYF. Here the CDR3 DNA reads TGTGCCTGGGTACTCAGCTCTGGAAACACCATATATTTT. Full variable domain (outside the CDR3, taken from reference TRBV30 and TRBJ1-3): SQTIHQWPATLVQPVGSPLSLECTVEGTSNPNLYWYRQAAGRGLQLLFYSVGIGQISSEVPQNLSASRPQDRQFILSSKKLLLSDSGFYLCAWVLSSGNTIYFGEGSWLTVV.

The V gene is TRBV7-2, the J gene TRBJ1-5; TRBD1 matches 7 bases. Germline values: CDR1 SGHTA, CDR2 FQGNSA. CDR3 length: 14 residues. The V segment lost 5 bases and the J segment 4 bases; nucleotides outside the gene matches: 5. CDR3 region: CASSTGTVNQPQHF. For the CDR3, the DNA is TGTGCCAGCAGCACCGGGACAGTGAATCAGCCCCAGCATTTT.

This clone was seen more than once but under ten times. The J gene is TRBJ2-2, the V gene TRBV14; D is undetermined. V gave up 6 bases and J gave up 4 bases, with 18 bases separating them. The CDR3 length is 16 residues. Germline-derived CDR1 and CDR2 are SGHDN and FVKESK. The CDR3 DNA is TGTGCCAGCAGTAGGTCAGCGATGCGGACCACCGGGGAGCTGTTTTTT. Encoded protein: CASSRSAMRTTGELFF.

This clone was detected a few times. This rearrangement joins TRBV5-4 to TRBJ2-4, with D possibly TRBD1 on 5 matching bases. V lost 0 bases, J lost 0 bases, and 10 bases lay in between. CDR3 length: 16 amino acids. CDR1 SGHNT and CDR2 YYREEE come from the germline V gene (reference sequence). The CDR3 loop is CASSLAPGLAKNIQYF. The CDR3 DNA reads TGTGCCAGCAGCTTGGCGCCAGGGCTAGCCAAAAACATTCAGTACTTC.

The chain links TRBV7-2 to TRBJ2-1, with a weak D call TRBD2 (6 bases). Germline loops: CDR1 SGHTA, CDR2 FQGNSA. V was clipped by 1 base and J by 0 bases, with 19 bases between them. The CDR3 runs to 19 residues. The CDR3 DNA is TGTGCCAGCAGCTTAGGGGAAACGCTACCCGGGAGCTCCTACAATGAGCAGTTCTTC. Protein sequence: CASSLGETLPGSSYNEQFF.

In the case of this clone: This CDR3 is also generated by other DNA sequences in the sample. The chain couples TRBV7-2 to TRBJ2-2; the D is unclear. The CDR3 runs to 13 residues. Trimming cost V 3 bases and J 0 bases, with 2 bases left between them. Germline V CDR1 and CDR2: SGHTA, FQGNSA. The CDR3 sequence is CASSFPNTGELFF. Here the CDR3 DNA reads TGTGCCAGCAGCTTTCCGAACACCGGGGAGCTGTTTTTT.

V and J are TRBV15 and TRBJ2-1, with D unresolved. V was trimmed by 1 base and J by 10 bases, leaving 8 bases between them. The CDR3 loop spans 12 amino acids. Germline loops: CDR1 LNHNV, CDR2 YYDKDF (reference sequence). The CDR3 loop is CATSRVVGEQFF. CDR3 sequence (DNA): TGTGCCACCAGCAGAGTCGTAGGAGAGCAGTTCTTC.

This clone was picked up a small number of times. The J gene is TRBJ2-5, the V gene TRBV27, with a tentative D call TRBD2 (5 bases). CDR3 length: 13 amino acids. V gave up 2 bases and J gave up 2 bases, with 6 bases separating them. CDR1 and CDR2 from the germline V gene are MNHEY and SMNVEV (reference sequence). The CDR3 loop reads CASSLRGQETQYF. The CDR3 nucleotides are TGTGCCAGCAGTTTACGGGGTCAAGAGACCCAGTACTTC.

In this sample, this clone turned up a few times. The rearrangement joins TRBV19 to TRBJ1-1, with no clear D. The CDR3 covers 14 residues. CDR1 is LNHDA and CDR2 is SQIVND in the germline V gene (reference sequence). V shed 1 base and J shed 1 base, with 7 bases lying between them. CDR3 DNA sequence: TGTGCCAGTAGTATAGGAAGTAGGAACACTGAAGCTTTCTTT. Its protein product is CASSIGSRNTEAFF.

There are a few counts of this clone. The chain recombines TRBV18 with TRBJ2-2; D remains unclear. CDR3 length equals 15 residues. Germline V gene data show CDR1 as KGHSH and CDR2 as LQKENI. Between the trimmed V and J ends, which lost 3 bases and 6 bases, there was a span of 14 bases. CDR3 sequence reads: CASSPLTFSPGELFF. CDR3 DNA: TGTGCCAGCTCACCCTTGACTTTCTCACCCGGGGAGCTGTTTTTT.